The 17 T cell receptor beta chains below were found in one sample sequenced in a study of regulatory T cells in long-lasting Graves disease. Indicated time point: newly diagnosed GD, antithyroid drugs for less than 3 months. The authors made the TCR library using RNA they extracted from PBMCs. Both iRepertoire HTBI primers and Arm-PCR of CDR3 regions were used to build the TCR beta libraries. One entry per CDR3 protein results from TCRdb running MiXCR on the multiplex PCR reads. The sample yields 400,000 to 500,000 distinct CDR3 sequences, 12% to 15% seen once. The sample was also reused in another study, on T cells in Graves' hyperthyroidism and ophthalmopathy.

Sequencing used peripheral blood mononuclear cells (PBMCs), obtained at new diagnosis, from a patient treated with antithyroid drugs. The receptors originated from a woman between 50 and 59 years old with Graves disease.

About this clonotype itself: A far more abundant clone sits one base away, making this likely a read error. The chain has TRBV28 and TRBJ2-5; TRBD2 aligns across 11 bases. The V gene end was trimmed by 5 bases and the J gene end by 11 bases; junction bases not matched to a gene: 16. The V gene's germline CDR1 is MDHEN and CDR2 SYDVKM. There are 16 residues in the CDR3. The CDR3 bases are TGTGCCAGCAGTCCGACGGGACTAGCGGAGTCTTATGAGCAGTACTTC. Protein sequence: CASSPTGLAESYEQYF.

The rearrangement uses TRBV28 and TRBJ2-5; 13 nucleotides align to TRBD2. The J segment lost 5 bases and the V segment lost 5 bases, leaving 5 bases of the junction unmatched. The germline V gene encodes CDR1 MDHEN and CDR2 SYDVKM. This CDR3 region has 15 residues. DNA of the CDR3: TGTGCCAGCAGTACGACTAGCGGGAGGTGGGAGACCCAGTACTTC. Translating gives CASSTTSGRWETQYF. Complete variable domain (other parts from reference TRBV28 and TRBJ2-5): DVKVTQSSRYLVKRTGEKVFLECVQDMDHENMFWYRQDPGLGLRLIYFSYDVKMKEKGDIPEGYSVSREKKERFSLILESASTNQTSMYLCASSTTSGRWETQYFGPGTRLLVL.

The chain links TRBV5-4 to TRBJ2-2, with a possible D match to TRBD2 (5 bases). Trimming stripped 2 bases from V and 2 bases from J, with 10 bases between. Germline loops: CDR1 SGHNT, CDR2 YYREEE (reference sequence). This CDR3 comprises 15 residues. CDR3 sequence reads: CASSFLSANTGELFF. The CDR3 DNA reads TGTGCCAGCAGCTTTCTTAGCGCCAACACCGGGGAGCTGTTTTTT.

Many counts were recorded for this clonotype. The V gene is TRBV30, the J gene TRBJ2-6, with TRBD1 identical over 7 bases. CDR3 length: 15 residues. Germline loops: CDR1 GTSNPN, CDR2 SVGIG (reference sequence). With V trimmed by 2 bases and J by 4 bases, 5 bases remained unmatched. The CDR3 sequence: CAWSPTGNGANVLTF. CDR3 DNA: TGTGCCTGGAGTCCGACAGGGAACGGGGCCAACGTCCTGACTTTC.

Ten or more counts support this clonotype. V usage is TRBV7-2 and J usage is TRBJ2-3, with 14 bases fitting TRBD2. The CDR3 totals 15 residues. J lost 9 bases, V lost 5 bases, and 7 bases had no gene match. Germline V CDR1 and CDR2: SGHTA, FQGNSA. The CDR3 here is CASSPGLAGERTQYF. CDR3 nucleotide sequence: TGTGCCAGCAGCCCGGGACTAGCGGGAGAGCGGACGCAGTATTTT.

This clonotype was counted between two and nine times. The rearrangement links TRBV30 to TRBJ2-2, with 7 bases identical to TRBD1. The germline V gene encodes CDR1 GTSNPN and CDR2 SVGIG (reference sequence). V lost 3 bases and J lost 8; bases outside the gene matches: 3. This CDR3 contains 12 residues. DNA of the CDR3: TGTGCCTGGAGGACAGGGTTGGGGGAGCTGTTTTTT. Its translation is CAWRTGLGELFF.

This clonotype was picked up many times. The DNA of the CDR3 is TGTGCCAGCAACACGGACAGGGGGTATAATTCACCCCTCCACTTT. The encoded protein is CASNTDRGYNSPLHF. The V call is TRBV2, the J call TRBJ1-6, with 10 bases fitting TRBD1. This CDR3 region has 15 residues. The germline V gene has CDR1 SNHLY and CDR2 FYNNEI. Trimming took 7 bases from V and 4 from J; bases not matched to a gene: 4.

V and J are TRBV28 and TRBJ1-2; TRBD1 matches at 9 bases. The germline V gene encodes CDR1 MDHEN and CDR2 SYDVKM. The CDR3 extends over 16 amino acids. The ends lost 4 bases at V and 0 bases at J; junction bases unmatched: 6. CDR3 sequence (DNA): TGTGCCAGCAGTTCTCCCGGGACAGGGACTAACTATGGCTACACCTTC. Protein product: CASSSPGTGTNYGYTF.

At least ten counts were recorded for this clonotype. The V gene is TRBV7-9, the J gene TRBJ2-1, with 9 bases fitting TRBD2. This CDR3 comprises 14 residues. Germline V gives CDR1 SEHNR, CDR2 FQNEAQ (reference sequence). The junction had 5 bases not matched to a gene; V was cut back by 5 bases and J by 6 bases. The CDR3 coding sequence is TGTGCCAGCAGCCTAACGACTAGCGGCAATGAGCAGTTCTTC. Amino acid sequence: CASSLTTSGNEQFF.

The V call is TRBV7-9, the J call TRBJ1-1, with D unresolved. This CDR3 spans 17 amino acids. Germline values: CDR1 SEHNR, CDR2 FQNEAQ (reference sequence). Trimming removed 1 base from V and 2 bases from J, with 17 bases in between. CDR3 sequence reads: CASSLVWWRRINTEAFF. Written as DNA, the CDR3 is TGTGCCAGCAGCTTAGTCTGGTGGCGGAGAATAAACACTGAAGCTTTCTTT.

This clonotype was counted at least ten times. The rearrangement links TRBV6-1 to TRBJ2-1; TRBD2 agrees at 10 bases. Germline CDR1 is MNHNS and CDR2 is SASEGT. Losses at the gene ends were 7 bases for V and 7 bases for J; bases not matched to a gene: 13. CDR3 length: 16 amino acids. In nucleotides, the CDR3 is TGTGCCAGCAAAGACGGGGCTAGCGGGAGTTATAATGAGCAGTTCTTC. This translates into CASKDGASGSYNEQFF.

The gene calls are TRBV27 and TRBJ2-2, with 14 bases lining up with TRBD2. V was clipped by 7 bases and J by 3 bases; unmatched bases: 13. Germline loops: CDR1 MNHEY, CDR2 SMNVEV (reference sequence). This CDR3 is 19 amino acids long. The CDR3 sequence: CASMTLGLAGGGHTGELFF. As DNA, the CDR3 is TGTGCCAGCATGACCCTCGGACTAGCGGGAGGAGGCCACACCGGGGAGCTGTTTTTT.

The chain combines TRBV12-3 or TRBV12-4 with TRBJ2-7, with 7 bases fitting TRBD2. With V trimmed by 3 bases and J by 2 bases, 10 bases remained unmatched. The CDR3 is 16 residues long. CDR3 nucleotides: TGTGCCAGCAGTTTTGGGCTAGCGGAAATCCCCTACGAGCAGTACTTC. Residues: CASSFGLAEIPYEQYF.

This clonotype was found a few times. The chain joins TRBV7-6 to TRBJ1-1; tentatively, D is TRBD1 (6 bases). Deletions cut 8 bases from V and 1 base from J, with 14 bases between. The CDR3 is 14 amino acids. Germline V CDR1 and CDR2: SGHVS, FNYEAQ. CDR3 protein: CASYSGVTNTEAFF. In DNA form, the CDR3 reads TGTGCCAGCTATTCAGGGGTGACGAACACTGAAGCTTTCTTT.

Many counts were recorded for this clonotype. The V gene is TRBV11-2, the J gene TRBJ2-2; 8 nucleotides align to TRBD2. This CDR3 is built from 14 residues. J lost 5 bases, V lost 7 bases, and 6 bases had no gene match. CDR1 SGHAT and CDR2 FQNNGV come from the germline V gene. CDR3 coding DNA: TGTGCCAGCAAAGCGGGAGCTGGTACCGGGGAGCTGTTTTTT. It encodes CASKAGAGTGELFF.

DNA of the CDR3: TGTGCCTGGAGTCCCGCCGGGACTAGCAGAAACAATGAGCAGTTCTTC. It is translated as CAWSPAGTSRNNEQFF. This sequence joins TRBV30 and TRBJ2-1, with 9 positions matching TRBD2. CDR3 length: 16 amino acids. In germline, CDR1 is GTSNPN, CDR2 SVGIG (reference sequence). J lost 5 bases, V lost 2 bases, and 10 bases had no gene match.

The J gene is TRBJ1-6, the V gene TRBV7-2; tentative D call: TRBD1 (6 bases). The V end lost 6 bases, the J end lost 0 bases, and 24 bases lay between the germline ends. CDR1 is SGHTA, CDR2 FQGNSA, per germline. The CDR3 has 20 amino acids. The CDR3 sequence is CASRFHWTVGESSYNSPLHF. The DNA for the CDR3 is TGTGCCAGCAGATTCCACTGGACAGTGGGGGAAAGCTCCTATAATTCACCCCTCCACTTT. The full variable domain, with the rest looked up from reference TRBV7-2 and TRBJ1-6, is GAGVSQSPSNKVTEKGKDVELRCDPISGHTALYWYRQSLGQGLEFLIYFQGNSAPDKSGLPSDRFSAERTGGSVSTLTIQRTQQEDSAVYLCASRFHWTVGESSYNSPLHFGNGTRLTVT.